The 18 T cell receptor beta chains given below trace back to one sample, sequenced in a study of T cell repertoires in cytomegalovirus infection. From the reads, TCRdb called clonotypes with MiXCR, one entry per CDR3 protein. The table has about 300,000 distinct CDR3 sequences, about a quarter seen once. Sequencing was done on a sample of PBMCs. The receptors derive from a human donor in good health (CMV status not recorded). Some clones in this sample may be carry-over from other donors' samples.

This clonotype was counted many times. The chain joins TRBV14 to TRBJ1-6; D call uncertain. The CDR3 is 14 residues long. V lost 0 bases, J lost 10 bases, and 10 bases lay in between. Germline-derived CDR1 and CDR2 are SGHDN and FVKESK. CDR3 coding DNA: TGTGCCAGCAGCCAAGAAAGTAAGGACTCACCCCTCCACTTT. Residues: CASSQESKDSPLHF.

The gene calls are TRBV20-1 and TRBJ1-6; D not resolved. This CDR3 has 14 residues. V dropped 3 bases and J dropped 9 bases, with 15 bases sitting between them. CDR1 is DFQATT and CDR2 is SNEGSKA in the germline V gene (reference sequence). The CDR3 DNA reads TGCAGTGCTAGGCGCACCGACAAAAGTTCACCCCTCCACTTT. This codes for CSARRTDKSSPLHF.

The chain employs TRBV28 and TRBJ2-6; D is unclear. Germline-derived CDR1 and CDR2 are MDHEN and SYDVKM. The CDR3 is 15 amino acids. The V end was cut by 1 base, the J end by 0 bases, with 4 bases between. Written as DNA, the CDR3 is TGTGCCAGCAGTTTATTTCCCTCTGGGGCCAACGTCCTGACTTTC. Amino acid sequence: CASSLFPSGANVLTF.

On this clonotype: Since a much larger clone is just one base distant, this may be a read error. The genes are TRBV7-2 and TRBJ2-1; 8 bases align to TRBD2. This CDR3 is built from 14 residues. V lost 8 bases, J lost 3 bases, and 6 bases stayed unmatched. Per germline, CDR1 SGHTA and CDR2 FQGNSA. The CDR3 bases are TGTGCCAGCTGCCGGGGGGGGATCTACAATGAGCAGTTCTTC. Translating it yields CASCRGGIYNEQFF.

J is TRBJ2-3 and V is TRBV4-1; D uncertain. This CDR3 has 16 residues. V was pared by 1 base and J by 5 bases, with 16 bases between. The germline V gene has CDR1 MGHRA and CDR2 YSYEKL. The chain's CDR3 is CASSQVNLRLGDTQYF. In DNA, the CDR3 is TGCGCCAGCAGCCAAGTTAATCTTAGATTAGGAGATACGCAGTATTTT.

In this sample, this clonotype turned up a few times. The chain uses TRBV18 and TRBJ1-1, with D perhaps matching TRBD1 (5 bases). The V and J ends lost 4 bases and 3 bases respectively, with 15 bases between them. The CDR3 runs 15 residues. CDR1 is KGHSH, CDR2 LQKENI, per germline. This CDR3 is CASSRQSADDTEAFF. In nucleotides, the CDR3 is TGTGCCAGCTCACGACAGAGTGCGGATGACACTGAAGCTTTCTTT.

The genes are TRBV14 and TRBJ2-1; TRBD2 matches 12 bases. This CDR3 spans 15 amino acids. Germline CDR1 SGHDN, CDR2 FVKESK. The ends lost 5 bases at V and 3 bases at J; junction bases unmatched: 2. CDR3 coding DNA: TGTGCCAGCAGCGGACTAGCGGGATACTACAATGAGCAGTTCTTC. It is translated as CASSGLAGYYNEQFF. Together with reference TRBV14 and TRBJ2-1, the CDR3 gives the full variable domain: EAGVTQFPSHSVIEKGQTVTLRCDPISGHDNLYWYRRVMGKEIKFLLHFVKESKQDESGMPNNRFLAERTGGTYSTLKVQPAELEDSGVYFCASSGLAGYYNEQFFGPGTRLTVL.

J is TRBJ2-7 and V is TRBV10-1, with TRBD1 identical over 9 bases. The CDR3 runs 20 residues. Per germline, CDR1 WNHNN and CDR2 SYGVQD (reference sequence). The trim removed 5 bases at V and 3 bases at J, leaving 23 bases unmatched. The CDR3, as DNA: TGCGCCAGCAGTCAAGGTTTGGGGACAGGGCTTTTACCCAAAGGCTACGAGCAGTACGTC. Protein sequence: CASSQGLGTGLLPKGYEQYV.

The V and J genes are TRBV18 and TRBJ2-4, with unresolved D. Germline V gene sequence: CDR1 KGHSH, CDR2 LQKENI. This CDR3 has 15 amino acids. Trimming shortened V by 2 bases and J by 4 bases, and 12 bases separated the two germline ends. The CDR3 sequence: CASSPNPGIKNIQYF. CDR3 DNA sequence: TGTGCCAGCTCACCAAATCCAGGCATAAAAAACATTCAGTACTTC.

This clonotype was counted many times. The chain couples TRBV12-3 or TRBV12-4 to TRBJ1-2; the match to TRBD1 covers 9 bases. The CDR3 totals 15 residues. Unmatched junction bases numbered 5, after V lost 5 bases and J lost 1 base. CDR3 amino acids: CASSHTGGRNYGYTF. As DNA, the CDR3 is TGTGCCAGCAGTCACACAGGGGGCCGTAACTATGGCTACACCTTC.

CDR3 sequence (DNA): TGTGCCAGCAGTCGGAACAATCAGCCCCAGCATTTT. Amino acids: CASSRNNQPQHF. The rearrangement links TRBV7-1 to TRBJ1-5; D remains unclear. TRBV7-1 counts as an open reading frame of uncertain function. The CDR3 is made up of 12 amino acids. V lost 6 bases to trimming and J lost 3 bases, with 6 bases between them.

The chain couples TRBV6-5 to TRBJ2-7; TRBD2 is a possible D gene (6 bases). With 5 bases removed from V and 2 bases from J, the gap between germline ends came to 13 bases. Germline assignment: CDR1 MNHEY and CDR2 SVGAGI. This CDR3 spans 14 amino acids. The DNA of the CDR3 is TGTGCCAGCAGTGCTAGCGTTCCACCCTACGAGCAGTACTTC. Residues: CASSASVPPYEQYF.

The chain couples TRBV9 to TRBJ2-7; 7 positions agree with TRBD2. The V gene's germline CDR1 is SGDLS and CDR2 YYNGEE. V lost 4 bases to trimming and J lost 2 bases; unmatched junction nucleotides: 12. This CDR3 comprises 16 residues. CDR3 residues: CASSRSGGSGTYEQYF. Written as DNA, the CDR3 is TGTGCCAGCAGCCGGAGTGGCGGGAGCGGAACCTACGAGCAGTACTTC.

This clonotype was seen repeatedly, ten times or more. The V call is TRBV7-2, the J call TRBJ2-7, with 8 nucleotides matching TRBD2. The CDR3 has 14 residues. Germline V gives CDR1 SGHTA, CDR2 FQGNSA. V lost 5 bases, J lost 0 bases, and 3 bases stayed unmatched. The CDR3 bases are TGTGCCAGCAGCCCAAGCGGGAGCTCCTACGAGCAGTACGTC. This sequence encodes CASSPSGSSYEQYV.

The J gene is TRBJ2-4, the V gene TRBV28; 8 positions match TRBD1. V lost 3 bases and J lost 10; bases outside the gene matches: 8. This CDR3 is 14 amino acids long. Germline V CDR1 and CDR2: MDHEN, SYDVKM. Here the CDR3 reads CASSFRDRLGIQYF. CDR3 bases: TGTGCCAGCAGTTTCCGGGACAGGTTGGGAATTCAGTACTTC. The full variable domain, rest sourced from reference TRBV28 and TRBJ2-4, is DVKVTQSSRYLVKRTGEKVFLECVQDMDHENMFWYRQDPGLGLRLIYFSYDVKMKEKGDIPEGYSVSREKKERFSLILESASTNQTSMYLCASSFRDRLGIQYFGAGTRLSVL.

This clonotype has a handful of counts. The DNA for the CDR3 is TGTGCCAGCACCGGATTAGCGGGTACCTACAATGAGCAGTTCTTC. It translates to CASTGLAGTYNEQFF. The chain has TRBV28 and TRBJ2-1; TRBD2 aligns across 7 bases. CDR3 length equals 15 residues. The germline CDR1 and CDR2 sequences are MDHEN and SYDVKM. J gave up 2 bases and V 7 bases, and 8 bases lay outside the gene matches.

The chain couples TRBV7-8 to TRBJ2-7; perhaps TRBD2 as D (6 bases). The CDR3 covers 14 residues. Per germline, CDR1 SGHVS and CDR2 FQNEAQ. V was pared by 4 bases and J by 0 bases, with 10 bases between. CDR3 protein: CASSYRDFSYEQYF. Written as DNA, the CDR3 is TGTGCCAGCAGCTACCGGGACTTCTCCTACGAGCAGTACTTC. Complete variable domain (other parts from reference TRBV7-8 and TRBJ2-7): GAGVSQSPRYKVAKRGQDVALRCDPISGHVSLFWYQQALGQGPEFLTYFQNEAQLDKSGLPSDRFFAERPEGSVSTLKIQRTQQEDSAVYLCASSYRDFSYEQYFGPGTRLTVT.

This chain uses TRBV2 with TRBJ2-7; D gene unclear. Trimming left V 3 bases short and J 2 bases short, with 11 bases between. Germline V gives CDR1 SNHLY, CDR2 FYNNEI. The CDR3 loop spans 14 amino acids. As DNA, the CDR3 is TGTGCCAGCAGTGATGTCGGCAGAGCCTACGAGCAGTACTTC. This encodes CASSDVGRAYEQYF.